The 27 T cell receptor beta chains in this list originate from one sample, sequenced in a study of shared clonotypes between healthy human individuals. TCRdb's copy holds only in-frame clones and misses some; the assay was immunoSEQ multiplex PCR. The table shows 2 million to 2.5 million clones, with over 85% occurring only once. Sequenced material: naive CD4+ T cells sorted from blood. Indicated subset: CD45RA+ positively selected. The source of these receptors is a man between 18 and 29 years old in good health.

This clone was seen a single time. The sample has other DNA sequences that encode this CDR3 too. The CDR3 sequence is CASSLNGEQFF. CDR3 nucleotides: TGTGCCAGCAGCTTGAACGGGGAGCAGTTCTTC. This chain uses TRBV5-6 with TRBJ2-1; the D is unclear. Deletions cut 1 base from V and 10 bases from J, with 6 bases between. Germline V gives CDR1 SGHDT, CDR2 YYEEEE. This CDR3 has 11 amino acids.

The chain joins TRBV7-9 to TRBJ2-7; D may be TRBD2 (5 bases). CDR3 length equals 15 residues. V was shortened by 2 bases and J by 5 bases, with 16 bases between the two germline ends. The germline CDR1 and CDR2 sequences are SEHNR and FQNEAQ (reference sequence). The CDR3 region is CASSLLGPSFHEQYF. In nucleotides, the CDR3 is TGTGCCAGCAGCTTACTGGGTCCTAGCTTCCACGAGCAGTACTTC. The whole variable domain, filled in from reference TRBV7-9 and TRBJ2-7, reads DTGVSQNPRHKITKRGQNVTFRCDPISEHNRLYWYRQTLGQGPEFLTYFQNEAQLEKSRLLSDRFSAERPKGSFSTLEIQRTEQGDSAMYLCASSLLGPSFHEQYFGPGTRLTVT.

J is TRBJ1-6 and V is TRBV30, with D tentatively TRBD1 (5 bases). Per the germline V gene, CDR1 is GTSNPN and CDR2 is SVGIG (reference sequence). The CDR3 is 15 amino acids. V lost 0 bases to trimming and J lost 8 bases, with 14 bases between them. The CDR3 protein is CAWSVDRQGDSPLHF. The CDR3, as DNA: TGTGCCTGGAGTGTAGACCGGCAGGGCGATTCACCCCTCCACTTT.

The genes are TRBV6-5 and TRBJ2-1; TRBD1 or TRBD2 may be the D gene (5 bases each). The CDR3 sequence is 14 residues long. CDR1 MNHEY and CDR2 SVGAGI come from the germline V gene. The ends were cut back, 1 base at V and 7 bases at J, with 11 bases in the middle. The CDR3 here is CASSYWWGGNEQFF. The DNA for the CDR3 is TGTGCCAGCAGTTACTGGTGGGGCGGGAATGAGCAGTTCTTC.

This clone has just one count. The V and J genes are TRBV11-2 and TRBJ2-3, with 12 bases fitting TRBD2. With 5 bases clipped from V and 2 bases from J, the junction kept 5 bases outside the gene matches. The CDR3 has 16 residues. Germline values: CDR1 SGHAT, CDR2 FQNNGV. CDR3 DNA sequence: TGTGCCAGCAGCCCTAGCGGGAGGGCAGTCACAGATACGCAGTATTTT. Encoded protein: CASSPSGRAVTDTQYF.

The chain's CDR3 is CASSRYRGTNEKLFF. In nucleotides, the CDR3 is TGTGCCAGCAGCCGATACAGGGGGACTAATGAAAAACTGTTTTTT. The gene calls are TRBV28 and TRBJ1-4, with TRBD1 matching 8 bases. V was clipped by 6 bases and J by 2 bases; unmatched bases: 5. In germline, CDR1 is MDHEN, CDR2 SYDVKM. This CDR3 is built from 15 residues.

J is TRBJ2-7 and V is TRBV7-8, with D unresolved. The CDR3 sequence is 12 residues long. CDR1 SGHVS and CDR2 FQNEAQ come from the germline V gene. V lost 1 base and J lost 6, with 7 bases in between. The CDR3 spells CASSLEMTEQYF. CDR3 nucleotides: TGTGCCAGCAGCTTAGAGATGACCGAGCAGTACTTC.

Regarding this clone: The same CDR3 is also encoded by other DNA sequences in this sample. This chain links TRBV30 with TRBJ1-5, with D maybe TRBD1 (5 bases). Per germline, CDR1 GTSNPN and CDR2 SVGIG (reference sequence). The V and J ends lost 5 bases and 5 bases respectively, with 10 bases between them. The CDR3 length is 12 residues. The CDR3 sequence is CAWGQGDQPQHF. The CDR3 DNA follows: TGTGCCTGGGGCCAGGGCGATCAGCCCCAGCATTTT.

About this clone: This sample also contains other DNA sequences that code for the same CDR3. The genes are TRBV6-1 and TRBJ2-7; TRBD1 matches 10 bases. Germline V gene sequence: CDR1 MNHNS, CDR2 SASEGT. This CDR3 has 13 residues. The ends lost 5 bases at V and 4 bases at J; junction bases unmatched: 2. The CDR3 sequence: CASSRDRGYEQYF. For the CDR3, the DNA is TGTGCCAGCAGTAGGGACAGGGGATACGAGCAGTACTTC.

The rearrangement uses TRBV28 and TRBJ1-1; a possible D gene is TRBD1 (5 bases). V lost 10 bases to trimming and J lost 1 base, with 13 bases between them. CDR1 is MDHEN, CDR2 SYDVKM, per germline. This CDR3 region has 13 residues. The CDR3 spells CATFGTGNTEAFF. CDR3 sequence (DNA): TGTGCCACCTTTGGGACGGGGAACACTGAAGCTTTCTTT.

The chain recombines TRBV4-3 with TRBJ2-4; D not resolved. CDR1 is LGHNA, CDR2 YSLEER, per germline. Trimming shortened V by 2 bases and J by 5 bases, and 13 bases separated the two germline ends. The CDR3 sequence is 15 residues long. This CDR3 is CASSQRGRGQNIQYF. The CDR3 coding sequence is TGCGCCAGCAGCCAAAGAGGCCGTGGCCAAAACATTCAGTACTTC.

This clone was seen a few times. This chain joins TRBV10-1 and TRBJ1-4; the match to TRBD1 covers 8 bases. The V and J ends lost 5 bases and 1 base, in that order; junction bases with no gene match: 6. Germline V gene data show CDR1 as WNHNN and CDR2 as SYGVQD (reference sequence). The CDR3 has 16 residues. CDR3 in DNA: TGCGCCAGCAGTCCGGACAGGGAAGGAACTAATGAAAAACTGTTTTTT. Encoded protein: CASSPDREGTNEKLFF.

The gene calls are TRBV25-1 and TRBJ2-2; D remains ambiguous. The germline V gene encodes CDR1 MGHDK and CDR2 SYGVNS. The CDR3 sequence is 11 residues long. Trimming took off 6 bases at V and 5 bases at J, with 4 bases between the two ends. The CDR3 DNA sequence: TGTGCCAGCAGACGGACCGGGGAGCTGTTTTTT. Translated, it gives CASRRTGELFF. The variable domain in full, with the rest retrieved from reference TRBV25-1 and TRBJ2-2, is EADIYQTPRYLVIGTGKKITLECSQTMGHDKMYWYQQDPGMELHLIHYSYGVNSTEKGDLSSESTVSRIRTEHFPLTLESARPSHTSQYLCASRRTGELFFGEGSRLTVL.

Comment on this clone: Other DNA sequences within the sample encode an identical CDR3. J is TRBJ2-7 and V is TRBV5-1; D remains unclear. This CDR3 has 11 residues. The germline CDR1 and CDR2 sequences are SGHRS and YFSETQ. Trimming removed 4 bases at V and 4 bases at J, with 6 bases between. CDR3 amino acids: CASSPGYEQYF. The CDR3 region has the DNA TGCGCCAGCAGCCCAGGTTACGAGCAGTACTTC.

V gene TRBV9 combines with J gene TRBJ2-4; D call uncertain. Germline values: CDR1 SGDLS, CDR2 YYNGEE. The CDR3 is 14 amino acids. The ends were cut back, 1 base at V and 9 bases at J, with 14 bases in the middle. The CDR3 DNA is TGTGCCAGCAGCGTAAGTTGGAGCGTGGGCATTCAGTACTTC. Encoded protein: CASSVSWSVGIQYF.

This chain uses TRBV12-5 with TRBJ1-1, with TRBD1 as a possible D gene (5 bases). CDR1 is LGHNT and CDR2 is FRNRAP in the germline V gene. CDR3 length: 16 residues. Between the trimmed V and J ends, which lost 9 bases and 5 bases, there was a span of 25 bases. CDR3: CASAQDGGAVGTEAFF. DNA of the CDR3: TGTGCTAGCGCACAAGACGGGGGTGCCGTGGGGACTGAAGCTTTCTTT.

A word on this clone: Other DNA sequences of this sample code for an identical CDR3. This sequence joins TRBV2 and TRBJ2-7; the match to TRBD1 covers 10 bases. V lost 6 bases to trimming and J lost 4 bases; unmatched junction nucleotides: 6. The CDR3 spans 14 residues. Germline V gives CDR1 SNHLY, CDR2 FYNNEI. The CDR3 protein is CASRAGTGAYEQYF. The CDR3 region has the DNA TGTGCCAGCAGAGCTGGGACAGGGGCATACGAGCAGTACTTC. The entire variable domain, with the rest obtained from reference TRBV2 and TRBJ2-7, is as follows: EPEVTQTPSHQVTQMGQEVILRCVPISNHLYFYWYRQILGQKVEFLVSFYNNEISEKSEIFDDQFSVERPDGSNFTLKIRSTKLEDSAMYFCASRAGTGAYEQYFGPGTRLTVT.

As for this clone: A much larger clone sits a single nucleotide away, making a read error possible. The same CDR3 also results from other DNA sequences found in this sample. The chain combines TRBV7-2 with TRBJ2-6; D is unclear. This CDR3 has 15 residues. Germline CDR1 SGHTA, CDR2 FQGNSA. V lost 1 base to trimming and J lost 0 bases, with 4 bases between them. CDR3 DNA: TGTGCCAGCAGCTTAGGAGGCTCTGGGGCCAACGTCCTGACTTTC. It encodes CASSLGGSGANVLTF. Combining the CDR3 with reference TRBV7-2 and TRBJ2-6 gives the whole variable domain GAGVSQSPSNKVTEKGKDVELRCDPISGHTALYWYRQSLGQGLEFLIYFQGNSAPDKSGLPSDRFSAERTGGSVSTLTIQRTQQEDSAVYLCASSLGGSGANVLTFGAGSRLTVL.

The rearrangement links TRBV15 to TRBJ2-4; 7 nucleotides agree with TRBD1. V trimming: 1 base; J trimming: 1 base; junction bases outside the gene matches: 7. The CDR3 length is 17 residues. Germline V gene lookup returns CDR1 LNHNV and CDR2 YYDKDF (reference sequence). This CDR3 reads CATSRGTGAGAKNIQYF. The CDR3 nucleotides read TGTGCCACCAGCAGAGGAACAGGGGCAGGGGCCAAAAACATTCAGTACTTC.

The chain uses TRBV12-5 and TRBJ1-1; D remains unclear. V was shortened by 6 bases and J by 1 base, with 18 bases between the two germline ends. The CDR3 spans 16 residues. Germline lookup yields CDR1 LGHNT and CDR2 FRNRAP. CDR3: CASGNVLGRRNTEAFF. Here the CDR3 DNA reads TGTGCTAGTGGCAATGTACTCGGACGGAGGAACACTGAAGCTTTCTTT.

The CDR3 DNA reads TGTGCCAGCAGCTTGGCCCAAGGACTAGGCAATGAGCAGTTCTTC. Translating it yields CASSLAQGLGNEQFF. V and J are TRBV5-4 and TRBJ2-1; 7 nucleotides line up with TRBD2. Germline V gene data show CDR1 as SGHNT and CDR2 as YYREEE (reference sequence). J was trimmed by 6 bases and V by 0 bases; bases with no gene match: 6. This CDR3 has 15 residues.

As regards this clone: Sequence at one end of the junction differs from germline and may be a read error. The chain links TRBV5-4 to TRBJ2-3; possible D gene TRBD2, 6 bases. The germline CDR1 and CDR2 sequences are SGHNT and YYREEE (reference sequence). The CDR3 is made up of 14 amino acids. The CDR3 loop is CASSLEGPTDTQYF. The CDR3 coding sequence is TGTGCCAGCAGTTTGGAGGGCCCAACAGATACGCAGTATTTT.

The chain links TRBV6-1 to TRBJ2-7; 8 bases align to TRBD2. This CDR3 is 14 amino acids long. The V segment lost 6 bases and the J segment 4 bases; nucleotides outside the gene matches: 8. In germline, CDR1 is MNHNS, CDR2 SASEGT. CDR3 nucleotides: TGTGCCAGCAGCGGGGGACTAGTAGGTTACGAGCAGTACTTC. The encoded protein is CASSGGLVGYEQYF.

J is TRBJ2-7 and V is TRBV30; 7 bases match TRBD2. This CDR3 has 15 residues. Looked up from germline, CDR1 is GTSNPN and CDR2 is SVGIG (reference sequence). V was pared by 3 bases and J by 2 bases, with 10 bases of the junction left unmatched. CDR3 DNA: TGTGCCTGGAGAGGCACCGGGACTAAGGCCTACGAGCAGTACTTC. Protein: CAWRGTGTKAYEQYF.

This sequence joins TRBV5-1 and TRBJ2-5; 7 positions match TRBD2. In germline, CDR1 is SGHRS, CDR2 YFSETQ. CDR3 length: 15 amino acids. The ends lost 4 bases at V and 5 bases at J; junction bases unmatched: 11. DNA of the CDR3: TGCGCCAGCAGCCCATCATGGGGGGGTATGGAGACCCAGTACTTC. This sequence encodes CASSPSWGGMETQYF.

This chain uses TRBV18 with TRBJ1-3; TRBD1 is a possible D gene (6 bases). Per the germline V gene, CDR1 is KGHSH and CDR2 is LQKENI. The CDR3 contains 14 residues. V dropped 0 bases and J dropped 8 bases, with 11 bases sitting between them. CDR3 residues: CASSPPLRGHTIYF. The CDR3 DNA reads as TGTGCCAGCTCACCACCACTCAGGGGACACACCATATATTTT.

The chain couples TRBV25-1 to TRBJ1-2; the D is unclear. CDR3 size: 14 residues. V was shortened by 4 bases and J by 1 base, with 10 bases between the two germline ends. Germline CDR1 MGHDK, CDR2 SYGVNS. CDR3 region: CASSADGGNYGYTF. The CDR3 DNA reads as TGTGCCAGCAGTGCAGACGGAGGTAACTATGGCTACACCTTC.